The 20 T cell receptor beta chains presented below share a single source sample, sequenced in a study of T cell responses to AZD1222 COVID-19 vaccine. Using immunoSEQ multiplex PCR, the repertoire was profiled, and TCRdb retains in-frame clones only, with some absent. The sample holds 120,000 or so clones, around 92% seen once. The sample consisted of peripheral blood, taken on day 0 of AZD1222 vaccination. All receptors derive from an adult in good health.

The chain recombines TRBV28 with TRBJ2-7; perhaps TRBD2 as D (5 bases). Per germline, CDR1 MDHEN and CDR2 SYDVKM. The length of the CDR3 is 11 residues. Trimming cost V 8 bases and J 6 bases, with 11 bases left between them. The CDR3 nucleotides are TGTGCCAGCGGGAGAGCCACCGAGCAGTACTTC. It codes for CASGRATEQYF. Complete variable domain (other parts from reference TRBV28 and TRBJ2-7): DVKVTQSSRYLVKRTGEKVFLECVQDMDHENMFWYRQDPGLGLRLIYFSYDVKMKEKGDIPEGYSVSREKKERFSLILESASTNQTSMYLCASGRATEQYFGPGTRLTVT.

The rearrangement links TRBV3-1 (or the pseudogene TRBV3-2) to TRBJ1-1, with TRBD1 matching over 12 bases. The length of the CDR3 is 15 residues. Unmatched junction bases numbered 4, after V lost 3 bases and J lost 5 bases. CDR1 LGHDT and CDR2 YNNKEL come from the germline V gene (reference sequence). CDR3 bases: TGTGCCAGCAGCCAGGGACAGGGGGCATGGACTGAAGCTTTCTTT. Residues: CASSQGQGAWTEAFF.

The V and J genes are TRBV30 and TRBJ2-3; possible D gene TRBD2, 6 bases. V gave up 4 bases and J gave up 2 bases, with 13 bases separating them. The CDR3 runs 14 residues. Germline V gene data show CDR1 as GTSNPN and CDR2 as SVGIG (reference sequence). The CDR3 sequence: CAWTGAGNTDTQYF. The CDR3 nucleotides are TGTGCCTGGACCGGCGCGGGAAACACAGATACGCAGTATTTT. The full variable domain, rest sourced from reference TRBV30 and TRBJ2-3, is SQTIHQWPATLVQPVGSPLSLECTVEGTSNPNLYWYRQAAGRGLQLLFYSVGIGQISSEVPQNLSASRPQDRQFILSSKKLLLSDSGFYLCAWTGAGNTDTQYFGPGTRLTVL.

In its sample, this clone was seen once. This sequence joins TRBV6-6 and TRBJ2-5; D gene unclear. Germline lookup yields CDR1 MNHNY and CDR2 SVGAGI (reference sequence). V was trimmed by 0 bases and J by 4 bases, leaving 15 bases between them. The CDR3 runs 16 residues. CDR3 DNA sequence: TGTGCCAGCAGTTACTCGAGTCTATACATCGGAGAGACCCAGTACTTC. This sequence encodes CASSYSSLYIGETQYF.

CDR3 sequence: CASRYRGGQGRTYTF. DNA for the CDR3: TGTGCCAGCAGGTACCGAGGGGGACAGGGGCGAACTTACACCTTC. The chain links TRBV28 to TRBJ1-2; 10 bases match TRBD1. The CDR3 loop spans 15 amino acids. Germline V gene data show CDR1 as MDHEN and CDR2 as SYDVKM. After removal of 6 bases from V and 11 bases from J, the junction contained 15 bases not matched to a gene.

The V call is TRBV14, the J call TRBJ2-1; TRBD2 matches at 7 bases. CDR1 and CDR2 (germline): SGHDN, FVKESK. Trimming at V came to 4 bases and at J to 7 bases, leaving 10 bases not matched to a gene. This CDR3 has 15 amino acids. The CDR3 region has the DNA TGTGCCAGCAGCCCACTAGCGACCGGGCGAAATGAGCAGTTCTTC. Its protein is CASSPLATGRNEQFF.

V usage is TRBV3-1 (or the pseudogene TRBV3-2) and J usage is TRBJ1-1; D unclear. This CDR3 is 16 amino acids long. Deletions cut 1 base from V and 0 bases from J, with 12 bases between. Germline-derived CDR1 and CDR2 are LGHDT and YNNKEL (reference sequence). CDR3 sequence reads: CASSQVDSALNTEAFF. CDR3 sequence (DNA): TGTGCCAGCAGCCAAGTTGACTCGGCTCTGAACACTGAAGCTTTCTTT.

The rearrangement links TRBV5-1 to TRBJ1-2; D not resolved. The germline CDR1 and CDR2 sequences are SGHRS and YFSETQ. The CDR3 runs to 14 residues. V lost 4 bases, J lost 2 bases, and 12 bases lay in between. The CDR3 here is CASSPHDQNYGYTF. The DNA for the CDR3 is TGCGCCAGCAGCCCTCACGACCAGAACTATGGCTACACCTTC.

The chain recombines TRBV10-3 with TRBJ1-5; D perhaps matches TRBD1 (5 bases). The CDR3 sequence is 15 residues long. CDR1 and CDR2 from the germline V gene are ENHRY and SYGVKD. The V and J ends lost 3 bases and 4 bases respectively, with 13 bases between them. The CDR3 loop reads CAISDLGTGNQPQHF. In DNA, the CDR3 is TGTGCCATCAGTGATTTGGGCACAGGTAATCAGCCCCAGCATTTT.

The CDR3 region has the DNA TGTGCCAGCAGCCAAACCCCAAGTCAGTTGGGAAGCAATCAGCCCCAGCATTTT. This encodes CASSQTPSQLGSNQPQHF. This sequence joins TRBV3-1 (or the pseudogene TRBV3-2) and TRBJ1-5; D remains unclear. The CDR3 consists of 18 residues. Looked up from germline, CDR1 is LGHDT and CDR2 is YNNKEL (reference sequence). The V end lost 2 bases, the J end lost 1 base, and 18 bases lay between the germline ends.

This chain's CDR3 is CAILGEGRPTYEQYF. The CDR3, as DNA: TGTGCCATCTTGGGGGAGGGCCGCCCCACCTACGAGCAGTACTTC. The chain recombines TRBV10-3 with TRBJ2-7, with 7 bases identical to TRBD2. The CDR3 has 15 amino acids. The junction had 12 bases not matched to a gene; V was cut back by 8 bases and J by 2 bases. Germline assignment: CDR1 ENHRY and CDR2 SYGVKD.

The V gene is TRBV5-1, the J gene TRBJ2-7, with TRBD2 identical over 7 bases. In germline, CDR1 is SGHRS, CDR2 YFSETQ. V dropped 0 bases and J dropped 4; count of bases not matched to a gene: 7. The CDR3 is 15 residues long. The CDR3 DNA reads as TGCGCCAGCAGCTTGGATGGCGGGAGTCTTTACGAGCAGTACTTC. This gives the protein CASSLDGGSLYEQYF.

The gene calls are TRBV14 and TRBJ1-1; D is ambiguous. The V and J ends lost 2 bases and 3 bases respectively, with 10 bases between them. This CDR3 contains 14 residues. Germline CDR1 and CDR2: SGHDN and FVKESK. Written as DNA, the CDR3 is TGTGCCAGCAGCCAACTGAAGACGGACACTGAAGCTTTCTTT. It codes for CASSQLKTDTEAFF.

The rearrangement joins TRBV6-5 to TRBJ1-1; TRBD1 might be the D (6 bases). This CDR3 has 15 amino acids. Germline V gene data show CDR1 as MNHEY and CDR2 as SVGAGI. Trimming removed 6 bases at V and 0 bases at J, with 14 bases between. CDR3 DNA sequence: TGTGCCAGCAGGTCCCGTCAGGGGCTGAACACTGAAGCTTTCTTT. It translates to CASRSRQGLNTEAFF.

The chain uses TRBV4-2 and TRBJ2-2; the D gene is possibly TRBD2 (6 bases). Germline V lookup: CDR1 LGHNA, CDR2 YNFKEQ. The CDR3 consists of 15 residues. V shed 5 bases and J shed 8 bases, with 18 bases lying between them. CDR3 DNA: TGTGCCAGCAGCGCCACGGAGGGCCTCGGGGGGGAGCTGTTTTTT. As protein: CASSATEGLGGELFF.

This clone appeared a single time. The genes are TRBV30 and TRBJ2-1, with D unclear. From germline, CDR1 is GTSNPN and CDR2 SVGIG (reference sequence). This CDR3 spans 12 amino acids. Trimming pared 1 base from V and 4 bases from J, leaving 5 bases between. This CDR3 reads CAWSGIYNEQFF. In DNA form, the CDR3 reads TGTGCCTGGAGTGGCATTTACAATGAGCAGTTCTTC. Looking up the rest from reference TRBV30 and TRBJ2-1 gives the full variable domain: SQTIHQWPATLVQPVGSPLSLECTVEGTSNPNLYWYRQAAGRGLQLLFYSVGIGQISSEVPQNLSASRPQDRQFILSSKKLLLSDSGFYLCAWSGIYNEQFFGPGTRLTVL.

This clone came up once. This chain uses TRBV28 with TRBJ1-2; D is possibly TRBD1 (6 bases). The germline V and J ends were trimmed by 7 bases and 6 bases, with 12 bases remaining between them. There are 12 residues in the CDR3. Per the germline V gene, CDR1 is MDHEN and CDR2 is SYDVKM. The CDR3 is CASTDRKNGYTF. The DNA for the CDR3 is TGTGCCAGCACCGACAGGAAGAATGGCTACACCTTC.

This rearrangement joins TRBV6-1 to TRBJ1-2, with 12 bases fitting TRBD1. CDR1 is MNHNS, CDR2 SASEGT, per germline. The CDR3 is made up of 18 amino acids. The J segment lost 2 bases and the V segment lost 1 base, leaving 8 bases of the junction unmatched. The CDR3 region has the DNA TGTGCCAGCAGTGAAGGGTGGGACAGGGGGCGTCGGAACTATGGCTACACCTTC. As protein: CASSEGWDRGRRNYGYTF.

The DNA for the CDR3 is TGTGCCAGCAGCTTAGGTAGGACAGGGTGGGGTAGCAATCAGCCCCAGCATTTT. The encoded protein is CASSLGRTGWGSNQPQHF. The V call is TRBV7-4, the J call TRBJ1-5; 8 bases agree with TRBD1. Germline V lookup: CDR1 SGHVT, CDR2 SQSDAQ. The CDR3 is 18 residues long. Trimming cost V 1 base and J 0 bases; bases outside gene matches: 8.

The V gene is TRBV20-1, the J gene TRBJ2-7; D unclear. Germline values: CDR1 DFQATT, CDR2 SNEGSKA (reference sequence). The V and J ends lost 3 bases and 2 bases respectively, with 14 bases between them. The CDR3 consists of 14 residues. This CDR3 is CSASMGGRPYEQYF. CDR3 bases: TGCAGTGCTAGTATGGGCGGACGGCCCTACGAGCAGTACTTC.